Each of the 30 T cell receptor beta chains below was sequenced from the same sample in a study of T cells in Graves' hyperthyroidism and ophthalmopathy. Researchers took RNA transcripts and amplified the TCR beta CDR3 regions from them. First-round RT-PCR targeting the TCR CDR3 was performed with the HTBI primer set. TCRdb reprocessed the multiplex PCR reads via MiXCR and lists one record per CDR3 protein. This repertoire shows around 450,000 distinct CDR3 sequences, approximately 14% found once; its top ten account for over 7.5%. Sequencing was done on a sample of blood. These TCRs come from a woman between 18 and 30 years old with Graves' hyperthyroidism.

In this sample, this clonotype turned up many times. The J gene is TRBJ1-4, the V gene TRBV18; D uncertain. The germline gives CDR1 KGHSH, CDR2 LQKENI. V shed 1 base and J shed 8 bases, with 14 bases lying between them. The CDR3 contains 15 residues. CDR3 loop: CASSPRAGWEEKLFF. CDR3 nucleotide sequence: TGTGCCAGCTCACCACGTGCAGGTTGGGAAGAAAAACTGTTTTTT.

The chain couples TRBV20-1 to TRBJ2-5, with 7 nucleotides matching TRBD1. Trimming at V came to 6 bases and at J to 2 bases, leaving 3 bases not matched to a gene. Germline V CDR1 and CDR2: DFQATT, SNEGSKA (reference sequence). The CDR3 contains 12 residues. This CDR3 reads CSALGQQETQYF. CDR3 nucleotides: TGCAGTGCCCTGGGACAGCAAGAGACCCAGTACTTC.

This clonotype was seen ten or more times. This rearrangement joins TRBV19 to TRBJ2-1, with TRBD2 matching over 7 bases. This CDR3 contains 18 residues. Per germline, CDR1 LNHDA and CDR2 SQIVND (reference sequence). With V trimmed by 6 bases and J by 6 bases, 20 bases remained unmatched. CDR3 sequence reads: CASSWGGGGIPGGNEQFF. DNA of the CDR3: TGTGCCAGTAGCTGGGGCGGGGGTGGTATCCCAGGAGGCAATGAGCAGTTCTTC.

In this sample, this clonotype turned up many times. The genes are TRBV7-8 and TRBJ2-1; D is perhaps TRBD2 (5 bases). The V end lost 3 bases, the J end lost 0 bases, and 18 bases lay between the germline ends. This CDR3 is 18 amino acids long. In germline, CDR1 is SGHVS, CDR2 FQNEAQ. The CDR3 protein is CASSFYLRGRSSYNEQFF. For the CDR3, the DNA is TGTGCCAGCAGCTTCTATCTACGAGGGCGAAGCTCCTACAATGAGCAGTTCTTC.

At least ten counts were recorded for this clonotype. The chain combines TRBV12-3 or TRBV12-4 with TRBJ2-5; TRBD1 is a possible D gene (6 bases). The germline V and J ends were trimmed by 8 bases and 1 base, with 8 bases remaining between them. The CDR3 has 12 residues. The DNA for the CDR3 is TGTGCCAGCGGGGGCCCCCAAGAGACCCAGTACTTC. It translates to CASGGPQETQYF.

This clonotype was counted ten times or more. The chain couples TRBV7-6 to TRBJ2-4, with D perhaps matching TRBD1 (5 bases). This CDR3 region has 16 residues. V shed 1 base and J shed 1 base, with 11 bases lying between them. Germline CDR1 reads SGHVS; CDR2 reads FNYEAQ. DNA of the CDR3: TGTGCCAGCAGCTTAGGGACATCTGCGGCCAAAAACATTCAGTACTTC. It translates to CASSLGTSAAKNIQYF.

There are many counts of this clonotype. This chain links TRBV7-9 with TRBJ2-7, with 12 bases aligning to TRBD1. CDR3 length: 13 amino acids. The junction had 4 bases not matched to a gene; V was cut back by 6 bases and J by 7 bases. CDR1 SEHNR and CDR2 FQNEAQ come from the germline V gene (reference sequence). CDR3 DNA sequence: TGTGCCAGCAGGGGGACAGGGGGCTGGGAGCAGTACTTC. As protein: CASRGTGGWEQYF.

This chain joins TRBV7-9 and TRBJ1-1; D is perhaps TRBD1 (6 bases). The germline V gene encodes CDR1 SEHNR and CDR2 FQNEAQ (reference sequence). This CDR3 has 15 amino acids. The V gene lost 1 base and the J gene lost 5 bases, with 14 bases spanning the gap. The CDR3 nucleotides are TGTGCCAGCAGCTTAGGGGGGGGGCGGAGGACTGAAGCTTTCTTT. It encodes CASSLGGGRRTEAFF.

For the CDR3, the DNA is TGTGCCAGCAGCCCGGATGACAGTAACACTGAAGCTTTCTTT. It codes for CASSPDDSNTEAFF. V usage is TRBV9 and J usage is TRBJ1-1; D is possibly TRBD1 (5 bases). Germline V gene data show CDR1 as SGDLS and CDR2 as YYNGEE. The V and J ends lost 4 bases and 2 bases respectively, with 12 bases between them. CDR3 length equals 14 residues.

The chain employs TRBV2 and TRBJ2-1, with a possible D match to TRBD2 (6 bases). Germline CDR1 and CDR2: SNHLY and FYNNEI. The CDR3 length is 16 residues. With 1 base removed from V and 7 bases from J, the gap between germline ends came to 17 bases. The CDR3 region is CASSEEGVEGGNEQFF. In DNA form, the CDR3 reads TGTGCCAGCAGTGAAGAGGGTGTGGAGGGCGGAAATGAGCAGTTCTTC.

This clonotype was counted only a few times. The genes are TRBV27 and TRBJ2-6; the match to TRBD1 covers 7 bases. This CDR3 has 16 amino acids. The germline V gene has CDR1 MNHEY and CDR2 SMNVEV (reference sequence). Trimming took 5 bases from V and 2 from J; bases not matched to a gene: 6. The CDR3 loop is CASSPTGKAGANVLTF. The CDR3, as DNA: TGTGCCAGCAGTCCGACAGGGAAGGCTGGGGCCAACGTCCTGACTTTC.

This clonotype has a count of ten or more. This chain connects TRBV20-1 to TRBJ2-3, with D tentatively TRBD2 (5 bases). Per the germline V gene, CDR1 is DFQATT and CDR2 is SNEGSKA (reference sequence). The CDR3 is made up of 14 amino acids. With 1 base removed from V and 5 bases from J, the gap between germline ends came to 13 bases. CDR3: CSARGETQLDTQYF. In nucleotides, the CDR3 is TGCAGTGCTAGAGGGGAGACCCAGTTAGATACGCAGTATTTT.

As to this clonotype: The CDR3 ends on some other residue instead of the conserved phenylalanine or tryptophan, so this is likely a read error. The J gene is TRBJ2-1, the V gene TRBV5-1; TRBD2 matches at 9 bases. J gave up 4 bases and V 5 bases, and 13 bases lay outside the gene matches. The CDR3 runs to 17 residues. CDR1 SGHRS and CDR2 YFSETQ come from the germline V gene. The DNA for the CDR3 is TGCGCCAGCAGATATACAGGGGCTAGCGGGGTTTACAATGAGCAGTTCTCC. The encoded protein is CASRYTGASGVYNEQFS.

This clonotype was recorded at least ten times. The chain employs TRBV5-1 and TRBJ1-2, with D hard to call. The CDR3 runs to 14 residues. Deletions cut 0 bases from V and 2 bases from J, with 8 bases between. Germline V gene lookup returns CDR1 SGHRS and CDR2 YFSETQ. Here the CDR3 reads CASSLEAQNYGYTF. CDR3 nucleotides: TGCGCCAGCAGCTTGGAGGCCCAAAACTATGGCTACACCTTC.

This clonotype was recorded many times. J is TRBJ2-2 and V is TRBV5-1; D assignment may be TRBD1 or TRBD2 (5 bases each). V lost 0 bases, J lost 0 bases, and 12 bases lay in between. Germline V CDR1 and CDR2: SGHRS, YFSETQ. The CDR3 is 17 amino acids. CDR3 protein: CASSLAGTSANTGELFF. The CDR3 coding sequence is TGCGCCAGCAGCTTGGCCGGGACCTCAGCGAACACCGGGGAGCTGTTTTTT.

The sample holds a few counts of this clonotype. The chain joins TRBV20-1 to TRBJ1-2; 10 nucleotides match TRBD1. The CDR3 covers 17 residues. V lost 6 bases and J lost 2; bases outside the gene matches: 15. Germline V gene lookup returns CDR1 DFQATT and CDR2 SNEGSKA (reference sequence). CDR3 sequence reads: CSARTDRGWELNYGYTF. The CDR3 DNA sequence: TGCAGTGCCCGGACGGACAGGGGGTGGGAATTAAACTATGGCTACACCTTC.

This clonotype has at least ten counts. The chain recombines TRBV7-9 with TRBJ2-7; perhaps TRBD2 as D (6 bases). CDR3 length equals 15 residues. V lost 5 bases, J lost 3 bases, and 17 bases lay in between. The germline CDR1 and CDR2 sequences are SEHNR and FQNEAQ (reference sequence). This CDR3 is CASSPPGTPLYEQYF. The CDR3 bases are TGTGCCAGCAGCCCCCCCGGGACTCCTCTCTACGAGCAGTACTTC.

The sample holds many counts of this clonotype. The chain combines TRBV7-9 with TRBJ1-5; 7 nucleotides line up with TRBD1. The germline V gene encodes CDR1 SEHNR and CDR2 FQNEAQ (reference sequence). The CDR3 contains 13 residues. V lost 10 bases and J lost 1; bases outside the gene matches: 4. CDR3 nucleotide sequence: TGTGCCACAGGGGGGGAGAGCAATCAGCCCCAGCATTTT. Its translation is CATGGESNQPQHF.

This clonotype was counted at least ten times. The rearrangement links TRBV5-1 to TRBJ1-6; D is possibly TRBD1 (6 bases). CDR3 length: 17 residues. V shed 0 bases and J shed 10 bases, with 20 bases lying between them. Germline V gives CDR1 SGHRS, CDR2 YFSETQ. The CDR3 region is CASSLEPTEGGGSPLHF. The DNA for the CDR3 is TGCGCCAGCAGCTTGGAGCCGACAGAGGGAGGGGGGTCACCCCTCCACTTT.

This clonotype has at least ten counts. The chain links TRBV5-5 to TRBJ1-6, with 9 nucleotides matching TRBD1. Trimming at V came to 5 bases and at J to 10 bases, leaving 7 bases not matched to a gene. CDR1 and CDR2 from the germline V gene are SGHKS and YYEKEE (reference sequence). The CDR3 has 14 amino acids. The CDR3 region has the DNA TGTGCCAGCAGAACGGGACAGGGTCGGTCACCCCTCCACTTT. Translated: CASRTGQGRSPLHF. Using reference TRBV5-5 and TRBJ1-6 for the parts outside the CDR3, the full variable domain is DAGVTQSPTHLIKTRGQQVTLRCSPISGHKSVSWYQQVLGQGPQFIFQYYEKEERGRGNFPDRFSARQFPNYSSELNVNALLLGDSALYLCASRTGQGRSPLHFGNGTRLTVT.

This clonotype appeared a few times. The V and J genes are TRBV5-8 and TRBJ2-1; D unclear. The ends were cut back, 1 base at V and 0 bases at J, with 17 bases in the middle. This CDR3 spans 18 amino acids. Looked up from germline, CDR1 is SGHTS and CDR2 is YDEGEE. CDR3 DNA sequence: TGTGCCAGCAGCTTGCCTAGTTGGACCCTGAGCTCCTACAATGAGCAGTTCTTC. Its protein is CASSLPSWTLSSYNEQFF.

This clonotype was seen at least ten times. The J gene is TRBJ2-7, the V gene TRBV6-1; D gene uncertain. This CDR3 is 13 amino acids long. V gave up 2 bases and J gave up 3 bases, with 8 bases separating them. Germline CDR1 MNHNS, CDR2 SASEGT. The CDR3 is CASSESYFYEQYF. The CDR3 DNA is TGTGCCAGCAGTGAATCCTATTTCTACGAGCAGTACTTC.

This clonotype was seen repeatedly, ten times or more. CDR3 sequence reads: CASSPHDRDEKLFF. In DNA, the CDR3 is TGTGCCAGCAGCCCACACGACAGGGATGAAAAACTGTTTTTT. The chain carries TRBV28 and TRBJ1-4; 7 bases agree with TRBD1. The V segment lost 6 bases and the J segment 6 bases; nucleotides outside the gene matches: 7. The germline V gene encodes CDR1 MDHEN and CDR2 SYDVKM. The CDR3 sequence is 14 residues long.

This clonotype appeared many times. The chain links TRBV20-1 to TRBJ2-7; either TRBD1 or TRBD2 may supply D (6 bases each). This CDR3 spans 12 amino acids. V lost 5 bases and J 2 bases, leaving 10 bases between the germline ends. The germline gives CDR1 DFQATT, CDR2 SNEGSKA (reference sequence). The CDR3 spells CSAEGGTYEQYF. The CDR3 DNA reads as TGCAGTGCTGAGGGGGGAACCTACGAGCAGTACTTC.

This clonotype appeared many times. The CDR3 coding sequence is TGTGCCAGCAGCTTAGAAGCGGGAAGGCGCGCCAAAAACATTCAGTACTTC. It translates to CASSLEAGRRAKNIQYF. The rearrangement joins TRBV7-2 to TRBJ2-4; 7 nucleotides line up with TRBD2. After removal of 1 base from V and 1 base from J, the junction contained 7 bases not matched to a gene. This CDR3 spans 17 amino acids. Germline CDR1 is SGHTA and CDR2 is FQGNSA.

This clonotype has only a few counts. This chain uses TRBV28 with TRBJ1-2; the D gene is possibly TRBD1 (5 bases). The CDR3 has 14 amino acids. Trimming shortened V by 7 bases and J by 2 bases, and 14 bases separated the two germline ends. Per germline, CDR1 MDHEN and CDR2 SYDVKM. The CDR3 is CASNPGHRNYGYTF. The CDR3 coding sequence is TGTGCCAGCAACCCTGGGCACAGGAACTATGGCTACACCTTC.

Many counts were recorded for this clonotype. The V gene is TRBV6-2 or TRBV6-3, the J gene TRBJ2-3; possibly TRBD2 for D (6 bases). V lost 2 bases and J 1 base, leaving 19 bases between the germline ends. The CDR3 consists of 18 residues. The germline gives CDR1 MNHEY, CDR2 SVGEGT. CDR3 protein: CASSYRPLRDLRTDTQYF. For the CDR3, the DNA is TGTGCCAGCAGTTACCGCCCCCTGCGGGACTTACGCACAGATACGCAGTATTTT.

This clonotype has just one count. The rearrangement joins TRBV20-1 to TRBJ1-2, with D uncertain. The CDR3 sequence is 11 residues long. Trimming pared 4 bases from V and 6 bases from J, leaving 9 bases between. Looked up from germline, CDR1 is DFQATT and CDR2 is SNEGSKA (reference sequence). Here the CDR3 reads CSAMTLDGYTF. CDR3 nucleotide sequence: TGCAGTGCTATGACCCTCGATGGCTACACCTTC.

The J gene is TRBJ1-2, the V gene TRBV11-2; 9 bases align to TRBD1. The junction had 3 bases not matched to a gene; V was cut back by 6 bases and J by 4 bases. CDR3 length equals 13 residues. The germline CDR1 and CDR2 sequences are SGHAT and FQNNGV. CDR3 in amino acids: CASRGQGLYGYTF. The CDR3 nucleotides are TGTGCCAGCAGGGGACAGGGTCTCTATGGCTACACCTTC.

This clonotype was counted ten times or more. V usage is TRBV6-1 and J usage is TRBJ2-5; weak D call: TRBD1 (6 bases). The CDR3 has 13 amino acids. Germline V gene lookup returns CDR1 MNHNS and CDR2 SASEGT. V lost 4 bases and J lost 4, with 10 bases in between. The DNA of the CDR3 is TGTGCCAGCAGTGTAACAGGGCGAGAGACCCAGTACTTC. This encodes CASSVTGRETQYF.